This T cell receptor beta chain was documented in a study of blood T cells in healthy people across ages. A second PCR of roughly 7 to 11 cycles used a sample-barcoded 5' primer and a J-beta primer mix. CDR3-containing paired-end reads numbering at least 2.5 million came from each sample. Each CDR3 protein is one row after TCRdb ran MiXCR on the 5' RACE reads. There are roughly 1.6 million distinct CDR3 sequences in the sample; around 36% occur only once, and about 11% lies in the top ten. This clonotype turned up a few times. Antigen specificity is unknown. Notes on the study in general: Donor CMV status, an unknown factor, possibly confounded changes in expanded clonotypes.

The TCR was taken from a young woman in good health. The sample taken for sequencing was blood.

DNA of the CDR3: TGTGCCTGGAGTACGGACAGCTACTATGGCTACACCTTC. Translation: CAWSTDSYYGYTF. The chain has TRBV30 and TRBJ1-2; a weak D match, TRBD1 (6 bases). With 2 bases removed from V and 3 bases from J, the gap between germline ends came to 10 bases. Germline loops: CDR1 GTSNPN, CDR2 SVGIG (reference sequence). This CDR3 is built from 13 residues.